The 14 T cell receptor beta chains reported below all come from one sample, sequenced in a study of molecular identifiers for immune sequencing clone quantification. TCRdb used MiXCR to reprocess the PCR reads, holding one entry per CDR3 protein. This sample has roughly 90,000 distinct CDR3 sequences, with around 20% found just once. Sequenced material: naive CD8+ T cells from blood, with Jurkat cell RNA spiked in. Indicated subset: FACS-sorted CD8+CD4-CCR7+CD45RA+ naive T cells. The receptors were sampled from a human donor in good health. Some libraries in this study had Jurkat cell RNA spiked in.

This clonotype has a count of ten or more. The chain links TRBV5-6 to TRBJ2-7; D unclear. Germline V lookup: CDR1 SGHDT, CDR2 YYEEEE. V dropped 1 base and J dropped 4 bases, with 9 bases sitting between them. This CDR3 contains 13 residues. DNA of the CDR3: TGTGCCAGCAGCTTGCGGTTCGGATACGAGCAGTACTTC. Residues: CASSLRFGYEQYF.

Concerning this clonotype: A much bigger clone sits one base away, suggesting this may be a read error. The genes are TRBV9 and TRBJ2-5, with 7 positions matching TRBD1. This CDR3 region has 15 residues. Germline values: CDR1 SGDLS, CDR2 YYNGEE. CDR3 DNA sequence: TGTGTCAGCAGCGTCGGGACAGCGTACCAAGAGACCCAGTACTTC. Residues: CVSSVGTAYQETQYF.

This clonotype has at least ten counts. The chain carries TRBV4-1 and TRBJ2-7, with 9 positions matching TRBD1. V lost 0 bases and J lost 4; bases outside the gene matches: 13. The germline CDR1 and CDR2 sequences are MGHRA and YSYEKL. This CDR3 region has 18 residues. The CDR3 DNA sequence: TGCGCCAGCAGCCAAGATCCTGGGAGAGGACAGGGGATTTACGAGCAGTACTTC. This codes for CASSQDPGRGQGIYEQYF.

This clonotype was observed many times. The CDR3 loop is CASRGQGEYEQYF. CDR3 bases: TGTGCCAGCAGGGGACAGGGAGAATACGAGCAGTACTTC. The chain carries TRBV12-3 or TRBV12-4 and TRBJ2-7, with 9 bases matching TRBD1. This CDR3 contains 13 residues. With 6 bases clipped from V and 4 bases from J, the junction kept 4 bases outside the gene matches.

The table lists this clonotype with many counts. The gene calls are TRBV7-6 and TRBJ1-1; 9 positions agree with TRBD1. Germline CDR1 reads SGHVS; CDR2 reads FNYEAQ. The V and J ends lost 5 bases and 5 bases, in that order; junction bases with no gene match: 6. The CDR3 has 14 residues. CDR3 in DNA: TGTGCCAGCAGCCACCCCGGGACAGGGACTGAAGCTTTCTTT. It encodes CASSHPGTGTEAFF.

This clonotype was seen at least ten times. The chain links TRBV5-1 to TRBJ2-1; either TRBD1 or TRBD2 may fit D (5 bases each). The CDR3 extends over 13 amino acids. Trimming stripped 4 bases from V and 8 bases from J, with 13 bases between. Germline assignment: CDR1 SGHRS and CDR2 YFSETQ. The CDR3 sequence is CASSLGPLDEQFF. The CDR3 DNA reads TGCGCCAGCAGCCTGGGACCCCTCGATGAGCAGTTCTTC.

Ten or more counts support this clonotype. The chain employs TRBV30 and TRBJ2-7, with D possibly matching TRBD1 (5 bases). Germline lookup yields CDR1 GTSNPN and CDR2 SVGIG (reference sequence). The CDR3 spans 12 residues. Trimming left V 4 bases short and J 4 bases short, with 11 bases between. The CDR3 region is CAWTSGPYEQYF. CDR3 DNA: TGTGCCTGGACCTCAGGGCCGTACGAGCAGTACTTC.

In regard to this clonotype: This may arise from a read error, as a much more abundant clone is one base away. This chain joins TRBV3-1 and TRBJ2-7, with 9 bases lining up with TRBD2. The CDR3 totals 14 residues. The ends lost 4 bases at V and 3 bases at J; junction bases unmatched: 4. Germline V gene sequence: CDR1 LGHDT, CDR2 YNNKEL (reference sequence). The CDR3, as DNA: TGTGCCAGCAGCCCCAGACTAGCGGACTACGAGCAGTACTTC. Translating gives CASSPRLADYEQYF.

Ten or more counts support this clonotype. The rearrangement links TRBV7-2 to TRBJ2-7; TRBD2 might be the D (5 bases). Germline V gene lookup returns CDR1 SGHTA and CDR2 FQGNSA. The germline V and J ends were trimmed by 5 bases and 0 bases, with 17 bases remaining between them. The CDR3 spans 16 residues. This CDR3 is CASSPRTPSYSYEQYF. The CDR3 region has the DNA TGTGCCAGCAGCCCCCGGACTCCCTCCTACTCCTACGAGCAGTACTTC.

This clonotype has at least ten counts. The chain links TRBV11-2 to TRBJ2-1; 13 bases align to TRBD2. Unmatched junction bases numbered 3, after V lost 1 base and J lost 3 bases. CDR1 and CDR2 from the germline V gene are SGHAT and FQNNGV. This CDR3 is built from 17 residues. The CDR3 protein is CASSLGGLAGDYNEQFF. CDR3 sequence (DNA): TGTGCCAGCAGCTTAGGTGGACTAGCGGGGGACTACAATGAGCAGTTCTTC.

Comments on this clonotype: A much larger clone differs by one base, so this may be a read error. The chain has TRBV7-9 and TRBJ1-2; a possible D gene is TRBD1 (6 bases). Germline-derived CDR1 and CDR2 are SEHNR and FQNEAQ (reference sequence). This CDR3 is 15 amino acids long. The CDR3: CACSLYRDTTYGYTF. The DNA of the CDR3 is TGTGCCTGCAGCTTGTACAGGGATACCACCTATGGCTACACCTTC.

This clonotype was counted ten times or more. Written as DNA, the CDR3 is TGTGCCAGCAGTTTTCGCGGGAGGGCCGCAGATACGCAGTATTTT. Translation: CASSFRGRAADTQYF. V usage is TRBV6-2 or TRBV6-3 and J usage is TRBJ2-3; 9 bases are shared with TRBD2. The length of the CDR3 is 15 residues. V shed 4 bases and J 4 bases; nucleotides not matched to a gene: 6. Germline CDR1 MNHEY, CDR2 SVGEGT.

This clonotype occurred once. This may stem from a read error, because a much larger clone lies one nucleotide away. The CDR3 sequence: CAGTLASGQGHYTF. The CDR3 DNA reads TGTGCCGGCACCCTCGCTTCGGGACAGGGTCACTACACCTTC. This chain connects TRBV6-5 to TRBJ1-2; TRBD1 matches 9 bases. This CDR3 is 14 amino acids long. Looked up from germline, CDR1 is MNHEY and CDR2 is SVGAGI. Germline trimming cut 11 bases from V and 10 bases from J; bases unmatched to any gene: 17.

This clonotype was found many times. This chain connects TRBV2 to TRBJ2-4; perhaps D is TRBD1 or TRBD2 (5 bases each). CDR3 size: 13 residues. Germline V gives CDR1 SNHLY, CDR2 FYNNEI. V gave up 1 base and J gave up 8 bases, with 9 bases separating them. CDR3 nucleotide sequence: TGTGCCAGCAGTGAAGGGCGAGGGGACATTCAGTACTTC. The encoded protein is CASSEGRGDIQYF.